A selection of T cell receptor beta chains follows, all from one sample in a study of OX40 agonist ivuxolimab in advanced cancers. Repertoires were generated with immunoSEQ multiplex PCR, while TCRdb's copy carries only in-frame clones and drops some. The sample records tens of thousands of clones, about nine tenths being singletons. The input for sequencing was CD4+ or CD8+ T cells sorted from blood, taken in a trial of the OX40 agonist ivuxolimab. The receptors were sampled from an adult with an advanced solid tumor such as melanoma, head and neck, liver or kidney cancer. The CDR3 runs from the conserved cysteine through the conserved F or W. D genes are given only for firm matches. Clone sizes are given selectively: once, few, many, or a class where the clone is expanded.

clone_size j_call d_call v_call cdr3_nt cdr3_aa
. TRBJ2-3 . TRBV18 TGTGCCAGCTCACCACCATCGGGCCAGCGACACACAGATACGCAGTATTTT CASSPPSGQRHTDTQYF
. TRBJ2-1 . TRBV6-1 TGTGCCAGCAGTGAATTGGCCCCCGGAGGGGGATTTGAGCAGTTCTTC CASSELAPGGGFEQFF
. TRBJ1-4 TRBD1 TRBV5-4 TGTGCCAGCAGCGTGCGTCCAGGGGGGGCTAATGAAAAACTGTTTTTT CASSVRPGGANEKLFF
. TRBJ2-7 TRBD2 TRBV6-6 TGTGCCAGCAGTTCCGGACTAGCGGGAGGGTCCTACGAGCAGTACTTC CASSSGLAGGSYEQYF
. TRBJ2-5 TRBD1 TRBV5-4 TGTGCCAGCCAGTGGGCAGGGGGAAACCAAGAGACCCAGTACTTC CASQWAGGNQETQYF
few TRBJ2-7 . TRBV19 TGTGCCAGTACGGAGGCCGGCGGGTACGAGCAGTACTTC CASTEAGGYEQYF
. TRBJ1-3 . TRBV6-5 TGTGCCAGCGCCCTGGGGGGCGGAAACACCATATATTTT CASALGGGNTIYF
. TRBJ1-2 . TRBV10-2 TGCGCCAGCAGTGGGGGCGGGATCCTTAACTATGGCTACACCTTC CASSGGGILNYGYTF
. TRBJ2-1 TRBD2 TRBV28 TGTGCCAGCAGTTTAGGCCTAGCGGGAGTGTATGAGCAGTTCTTC CASSLGLAGVYEQFF
. TRBJ1-3 TRBD1 TRBV5-4 TGTGCCAGCAGCTTGGCCGGGGGACAGGGAGGAGGAAACACCATATATTTT CASSLAGGQGGGNTIYF
few TRBJ2-7 . TRBV15 TGTGCCACCAGCAGAGACCAGGGCCCCTACGAGCAGTACTTC CATSRDQGPYEQYF
. TRBJ2-4 TRBD1 TRBV6-9 TGTGCCAGCAGCCCCGGGACAGGGAAAAACATTCAGTACTTC CASSPGTGKNIQYF
. TRBJ1-2 TRBD1 TRBV27 TGTGCCAGCAGTTCTACGACAGGGGGCGGCTATGGCTACACCTTC CASSSTTGGGYGYTF
. TRBJ2-5 . TRBV10-2 TGCGCCAGCAGTGACCGTGGCACCCAGTACTTC CASSDRGTQYF
. TRBJ2-7 TRBD2 TRBV19 TGTGCCAGTAGTATACTAGCGGGGGCCTACGAGCAGTACTTC CASSILAGAYEQYF
. TRBJ2-5 . TRBV27 TGTGCCAGCAGTTTTGATAGGCAAGAGACCCAGTACTTC CASSFDRQETQYF
. TRBJ1-2 TRBD1 TRBV7-8 TGTGCCAGCAGCTATCGGACAGGGGGCACGGGGGGCTACACCTTC CASSYRTGGTGGYTF
. TRBJ2-2 TRBD2 TRBV28 TGTGCCAGCACCCCCGGGAGGGGTGGATCCGGCACCGGGGAGCTGTTTTTT CASTPGRGGSGTGELFF
few TRBJ2-7 TRBD1 TRBV27 TGTGCCAGCAGTGTAAGGACAGGGATCTCCTACGAGCAGTACTTC CASSVRTGISYEQYF
. TRBJ2-5 . TRBV18 TGTGCCAGCTCACCAATCGAAGAGACCCAGTACTTC CASSPIEETQYF
few TRBJ1-1 TRBD1 TRBV30 TGTGCCTGGAACCAACGGACAGGGGCAATATTCACTGAAGCTTTCTTT CAWNQRTGAIFTEAFF
. TRBJ1-2 TRBD1 TRBV19 TGTGCCAGTAGTATCGGACAGGGGGCGACGACCTTC CASSIGQGATTF
. TRBJ2-3 . TRBV5-1 TGCGCCAGCGGCCCCTTAGGAGATACGCAGTATTTT CASGPLGDTQYF
. TRBJ2-1 TRBD2 TRBV28 TGTGCCAGCAGTTCCGGACTAGCGCATTACAATGAGCAGTTCTTC CASSSGLAHYNEQFF
few TRBJ2-1 TRBD2 TRBV6-1 TGTGCCAGCAGTGAAGAAGCGGGAGGAGGAGAATGGGAGCAGTTCTTC CASSEEAGGGEWEQFF
. TRBJ2-7 TRBD1 TRBV7-2 TGTGCCAGCAGCTCATCGACAGGGGTACACGAGCAGTACTTC CASSSSTGVHEQYF
. TRBJ2-5 . TRBV5-4 TGTGCCAGCAGCTCCAACCAAGAGACCCAGTACTTC CASSSNQETQYF
. TRBJ2-7 TRBD1 TRBV11-2 TGTGCCAGCAGCCCGGACAGGACGCACTCCTACGAGCAGTACTTC CASSPDRTHSYEQYF
. TRBJ2-5 . TRBV5-6 TGTGCCAGCAGCTTCGGGACGCGACCTCAAGAGACCCAGTACTTC CASSFGTRPQETQYF
once TRBJ1-4 TRBD1 TRBV15 TGTGCCACCAGCAGGCGGGACAGTCGTAATGAAAAACTGTTTTTT CATSRRDSRNEKLFF
. TRBJ2-3 TRBD2 TRBV28 TGTGCCAGCAGTAATAGCGGGAGCACAGATACGCAGTATTTT CASSNSGSTDTQYF
. TRBJ2-5 TRBD2 TRBV4-1 TGCGCCAGCAGCCCATCGACTAGCCGATCTGGGGAGACCCAGTACTTC CASSPSTSRSGETQYF
. TRBJ2-3 . TRBV15 TGTGCCACCAGCAGAGAGGGGGCAGGAGATACGCAGTATTTT CATSREGAGDTQYF
few TRBJ2-5 TRBD2 TRBV2 TGTGCCAGCAGTGAGTCTAGCGGGAGTGAGACCCAGTACTTC CASSESSGSETQYF
. TRBJ2-7 . TRBV6-1 TGTGCCAGCAGGGGGGCCTTCCTCCCCTACGAGCAGTACTTC CASRGAFLPYEQYF
. TRBJ1-5 . TRBV28 TGTGCCAGCAGCTCGGGGGCAGGGGTTCAGCCCCAGCATTTT CASSSGAGVQPQHF
. TRBJ1-4 TRBD1 TRBV28 TGTGCCAGCAGTCTCAGACAGGGGGGGGAAACTAATGAAAAACTGTTTTTT CASSLRQGGETNEKLFF
once TRBJ2-5 TRBD2 TRBV29-1 TGCAGCGTTGAAGATGTGAGCGGGAAGGAGACCCAGTACTTC CSVEDVSGKETQYF
. TRBJ2-3 TRBD2 TRBV27 TGTGCCAGCAGACTAGCGGGCACAGATACGCAGTATTTT CASRLAGTDTQYF
. TRBJ1-2 TRBD1 TRBV19 TGTGCCAGTACCACCGCGGGACAGGGGGCGTTTGGCTACACCTTC CASTTAGQGAFGYTF
. TRBJ2-1 TRBD2 TRBV28 TGTGCCAGCAGTTCCCCGGGACTAGCGGGAGCGGAGTACAATGAGCAGTTCTTC CASSSPGLAGAEYNEQFF
. TRBJ2-4 . TRBV11-3 TGTGCCAGCAGCGCACGGGACGGGATAGCCAGCAAAAACATTCAGTACTTC CASSARDGIASKNIQYF
. TRBJ1-2 TRBD1 TRBV27 TGTGCCAGCAGGAAGACAGGGGGGGTGGCTTATGGCTACACCTTC CASRKTGGVAYGYTF
few TRBJ2-7 . TRBV10-3 TGTGCCATCAGTGCAGGGGTTACCTACGAGCAGTACTTC CAISAGVTYEQYF
. TRBJ2-3 . TRBV15 TGTGCCACCAGCAGTCCGGGAGTGAAAGATACGCAGTATTTT CATSSPGVKDTQYF
. TRBJ2-7 . TRBV19 TGTGCCAGTAGTATCCCGGGGAGCTCCTACGAGCAGTACTTC CASSIPGSSYEQYF
. TRBJ2-7 TRBD2 TRBV28 TGTGCCAGCAGTCTCGGACTAGCGTCGTACGAGCAGTACTTC CASSLGLASYEQYF
. TRBJ1-2 . TRBV30 TGTTCTCAAAGACGCGGCGGTGGCTACACCTTC CSQRRGGGYTF
. TRBJ1-1 . TRBV28 TGTGCCAGCATGGGTTACACTGAAGCTTTCTTT CASMGYTEAFF
. TRBJ2-4 TRBD2 TRBV7-8 TGTGCCAGCGGCGGACTAGCGGGCCACGTGCAAAACATTCAGTACTTC CASGGLAGHVQNIQYF
. TRBJ2-1 TRBD2 TRBV19 TGTGCCAGTAGTATCCGGGGGCTAGCGGGATCTGAGCAGTTCTTC CASSIRGLAGSEQFF
. TRBJ2-1 TRBD2 TRBV11-2 TGTGCCAGCAGCTCACCCGGGACTAGGTCGCCGGTCACGGCGCAGTTCTTC CASSSPGTRSPVTAQFF
. TRBJ2-7 TRBD2 TRBV18 TGTGCCAGCTCACCAGGACTAGCAACCTACGAGCAGTACTTC CASSPGLATYEQYF
. TRBJ2-7 TRBD2 TRBV18 TGTGCCAGCTCACGGGAGGGCTACGAGCAGTACTTC CASSREGYEQYF
. TRBJ2-1 TRBD1 TRBV10-3 TGTGCCATCAGATCGGACAGGGGGCCCTTCAATGAGCAGTTCTTC CAIRSDRGPFNEQFF
. TRBJ2-5 . TRBV19 TGTGCCAGTAGTATGTGGTTGGAAGAGACCCAGTACTTC CASSMWLEETQYF
. TRBJ2-7 . TRBV15 TGTGCCACCAGCAGAGACCCCCTGACGTCCTACGAGCAGTACTTC CATSRDPLTSYEQYF
. TRBJ2-7 . TRBV27 TGTGCCAGCAGTTTAGATGGGACTCCCTCCCCCTACGAGCAGTACTTC CASSLDGTPSPYEQYF
. TRBJ2-1 . TRBV11-2 TGTGCCAGCAGCTTAGTCGTTATGGGGGCAGGCGGCGAGCAGTTCTTC CASSLVVMGAGGEQFF